The clone carrying this TCR beta chain was observed many times. The data originate from a study of blood T cell repertoires in COVID-19. Turning to the study itself: Sources were T cells, B-cell-depleted T cells, or PBMCs; the material itself was cDNA or gDNA.

Germline CDR1 and CDR2: MDHEN and SYDVKM. This CDR3 has 14 amino acids. After removal of 3 bases from V and 8 bases from J, the junction contained 5 bases not matched to a gene. Per the study methods: The assay estimated nucleated cells by amplifying reference gene primers. Method: immunoSEQ multiplex PCR; TCRdb's copy keeps in-frame clones and lacks some. V and J calls and clone size are as listed in that table; D and trimming were resolved from the DNA. The sample contains roughly 100,000 clones, around 86% of which appear only once. The clonotype was recovered from a human donor in a cohort sampled during active COVID-19. The V gene is TRBV28, the J gene TRBJ2-1, with TRBD2 identical over 9 bases. Sequencing was performed on peripheral blood. The CDR3 protein is CASSLREGLYEQFF. For the CDR3, the DNA is TGTGCCAGCAGTTTGCGGGAGGGTCTCTATGAGCAGTTCTTC.